This record looks at one TCR beta chain sequence and its context. Per the study methods: It was from reference gene primer amplification that nucleated cell counts were estimated. Method: immunoSEQ multiplex PCR; TCRdb's copy keeps in-frame clones and lacks some. The DNA gave D and trimming, while V, J and clone size come from that table. The sample includes tens of thousands of clones, roughly 87% seen only once; the top ten take about 12%. This entry comes from a study of blood T cell repertoires in COVID-19. In the study overall: Material from acute and convalescent COVID-19 was sourced from the United States, Italy and Spain. The analysed material was cDNA or gDNA that came from T cells, B-cell-depleted T cells, or PBMCs.

The source material was peripheral blood. This TCR came from a man of 80 years or more with acute or convalescent COVID-19.

The CDR3 bases are TGCAGTGCTAGTTCGACGCGGGAGCAGTACTTC. Protein: CSASSTREQYF. V is TRBV20-1 and J is TRBJ2-7; no reliable D call. Trimming took 3 bases from V and 7 from J, leaving 10 bases between them. The CDR3 totals 11 residues. Germline V lookup: CDR1 DFQATT, CDR2 SNEGSKA (reference sequence).